These 28 T cell receptor beta chains originate from one sample sequenced in a study of tumor-infiltrating lymphocytes in primary liver carcinoma. Researchers drew blood RNA from unsorted whole blood and extracted germline DNA as well. With 500 ng total RNA as template and a constant-region primer, TCR beta cDNA was made. Researchers made the TCR beta libraries by running three nested multiplex PCR rounds with slightly modified ARM-PCR. TRBV1-TRBV30 forward primers paired with a C-beta reverse primer were used in the first two PCR rounds, which ran about 11 cycles each. TCRdb analysed the multiplex PCR reads with MiXCR anew, one entry per CDR3 protein. The table shows roughly 180,000 distinct CDR3 sequences, with about 60% occurring only once. The sequencing input was peripheral blood. The receptors originated from a man in his forties with primary liver carcinoma and hepatitis B virus infection.

Note on this clonotype: The junction shows a germline mismatch at one end, possibly a read error. This chain joins TRBV12-3 or TRBV12-4 and TRBJ2-1; D call uncertain. The CDR3 sequence is 11 residues long. CDR3 nucleotide sequence: TGTGCCAGCAGTTCCGGCGATGAGCAGATCTTC. Protein product: CASSSGDEQIF.

With respect to this clonotype: The junction differs from germline at one of its ends, possibly a read error. The chain joins TRBV12-3 or TRBV12-4 to TRBJ2-5; a possible D gene is TRBD2 (5 bases). This CDR3 comprises 11 residues. The CDR3 reads CASSLGISAFF. The CDR3 DNA follows: TGTGCCAGCAGTTTGGGGATTAGCGCCTTCTTC.

This clonotype has at least ten counts. V is TRBV4-1 and J is TRBJ2-7; D remains ambiguous. The V gene's germline CDR1 is MGHRA and CDR2 YSYEKL. CDR3 length: 14 amino acids. V lost 2 bases and J 7 bases, leaving 15 bases between the germline ends. The CDR3 spells CASSQPFEVPEQYF. The CDR3 DNA reads TGCGCCAGCAGCCAACCTTTTGAGGTTCCGGAGCAGTACTTC.

A note on this clonotype: One end of the junction does not line up with germline, which may come from a read error. V gene TRBV11-2 combines with J gene TRBJ1-5; D gene uncertain. The germline V gene has CDR1 SGHAT and CDR2 FQNNGV. This CDR3 spans 13 amino acids. The DNA of the CDR3 is TGTGCCAGCAGCCGCCAGAACAATCTGCCCCAGGATTTT. It encodes CASSRQNNLPQDF.

A remark on this clonotype: A much larger clone differs by one base, so this may be a read error. Without the conserved terminal phenylalanine or tryptophan, this CDR3 likely stems from a read error. CDR3 DNA: TGCAGCGTTCAACGAACTAGCGGGAGGGCCTACGAGCAGTACCTC. Encoded protein: CSVQRTSGRAYEQYL. The chain employs TRBV29-1 and TRBJ2-7; TRBD2 agrees at 13 bases. The CDR3 is 15 amino acids. The germline V gene has CDR1 SQVTM and CDR2 ANQGSEA. The J segment lost 2 bases and the V segment lost 5 bases, leaving 6 bases of the junction unmatched.

The rearrangement links TRBV6-1 to TRBJ1-4; D might be TRBD1 (5 bases). V shed 1 base and J shed 0 bases, with 9 bases lying between them. The CDR3 consists of 16 residues. Germline V gene sequence: CDR1 MNHNS, CDR2 SASEGT. The chain's CDR3 is CASSEVRGATNEKLFF. CDR3 coding DNA: TGTGCCAGCAGTGAAGTGAGGGGAGCAACTAATGAAAAACTGTTTTTT.

On this clonotype itself: The junction differs from germline at one of its ends, possibly a read error. The rearrangement links TRBV11-2 to TRBJ2-3; no reliable D call. The V gene's germline CDR1 is SGHAT and CDR2 FQNNGV. The CDR3 runs to 12 residues. The CDR3 nucleotides are TGTGTCAGCAGCTTAGAGGCAGATACGCGGTATTTT. Encoded protein: CVSSLEADTRYF.

Worth noting for this clonotype: Since a much larger clone is just one base distant, this may be a read error. The V and J genes are TRBV12-3 or TRBV12-4 and TRBJ2-2; D remains unclear. The CDR3 runs to 12 residues. CDR3 amino acids: CATSRRPGELFF. CDR3 coding DNA: TGTGCCACCAGTCGTAGGCCCGGGGAGCTGTTTTTT.

Details on this clonotype: Mismatch with germline at one junction end may stem from a read error. This chain joins TRBV6-2 or TRBV6-3 and TRBJ2-5; D is undetermined. The CDR3 loop spans 13 amino acids. Germline lookup yields CDR1 MNHEY and CDR2 SVGEGT. CDR3 residues: CASRRAPKETPYF. The DNA for the CDR3 is TGTGCCAGCAGACGAGCGCCGAAAGAGACCCCGTACTTC.

V is TRBV4-1 and J is TRBJ1-4; unclear D gene. V lost 4 bases and J 0 bases, leaving 15 bases between the germline ends. The CDR3 consists of 17 residues. Germline-derived CDR1 and CDR2 are MGHRA and YSYEKL. This chain's CDR3 is CASSPGSNAATNEKLFF. DNA for the CDR3: TGCGCCAGCAGCCCCGGGTCCAACGCCGCAACTAATGAAAAACTGTTTTTT.

The chain uses TRBV4-1 and TRBJ2-1; 9 nucleotides match TRBD2. Germline CDR1 MGHRA, CDR2 YSYEKL. The CDR3 sequence is 15 residues long. After removal of 2 bases from V and 8 bases from J, the junction contained 7 bases not matched to a gene. The CDR3: CASSQRGLAGDEQFF. The CDR3 DNA reads TGCGCCAGCAGCCAAAGGGGACTAGCAGGTGATGAGCAGTTCTTC.

As for this clonotype: A much larger clone sits a single nucleotide away, making a read error possible. CDR3 nucleotides: TGCAGCGTTGACCCAGGGCATGCCACCGGGGAGCTGTTTTTT. It yields the protein CSVDPGHATGELFF. The V gene is TRBV29-1, the J gene TRBJ2-2, with D tentatively TRBD1 (5 bases). CDR3 length: 14 amino acids. Trimming stripped 3 bases from V and 4 bases from J, with 12 bases between. Germline CDR1 reads SQVTM; CDR2 reads ANQGSEA.

The chain uses TRBV28 and TRBJ2-3, with D hard to call. V was pared by 5 bases and J by 3 bases, with 15 bases between. The CDR3 is 15 residues long. CDR1 and CDR2 (germline): MDHEN, SYDVKM. CDR3 region: CASSPRLMRTDTQYF. The CDR3 DNA follows: TGTGCCAGCAGTCCCAGACTTATGAGAACAGATACGCAGTATTTT.

Regarding this clonotype: A junction end diverges from the germline sequence, so it may reflect a read error. The V gene is TRBV4-1, the J gene TRBJ2-7, with no clear D. Looked up from germline, CDR1 is MGHRA and CDR2 is YSYEKL. This CDR3 has 13 amino acids. This CDR3 reads CASSQGSFYEQHF. The CDR3, as DNA: TGCGCCAGCAGCCAAGGGTCTTTCTACGAGCAGCACTTC.

Regarding this clonotype: At one of its ends the junction is not consistent with the germline gene, which may arise from a read error. The CDR3 here is CVSSLRVERKKETQYF. CDR3 in DNA: TGTGTCAGCAGCTTAAGAGTCGAGCGGAAGAAAGAGACCCAGTACTTC. V usage is TRBV7-9 and J usage is TRBJ2-5, with D perhaps TRBD2 (5 bases). From germline, CDR1 is SEHNR and CDR2 FQNEAQ (reference sequence). This CDR3 spans 16 amino acids.

About this clonotype: In this CDR3 the conserved last residue, phenylalanine or tryptophan, is missing, so a read error is likely. This chain uses TRBV4-1 with TRBJ2-2, with 10 bases fitting TRBD2. V shed 2 bases, J shed 1 base, and the junction held 10 bases outside the gene matches. CDR3 length equals 19 residues. Germline assignment: CDR1 MGHRA and CDR2 YSYEKL. Here the CDR3 reads CASSQRWLAGVGNTGELFL. Here the CDR3 DNA reads TGCGCCAGCAGCCAAAGGTGGCTAGCGGGAGTGGGGAACACCGGGGAGCTGTTTCTT.

This clonotype showed up many times. The rearrangement joins TRBV11-2 to TRBJ2-3, with 11 bases identical to TRBD2. Germline V lookup: CDR1 SGHAT, CDR2 FQNNGV. The CDR3 runs to 19 residues. Trimming took 0 bases from V and 0 from J; bases not matched to a gene: 8. CDR3 coding DNA: TGTGCCAGCAGCTTAGACTTTCTAGCGGGAGGATCTAGCACAGATACGCAGTATTTT. Amino acid sequence: CASSLDFLAGGSSTDTQYF.

The rearrangement joins TRBV11-2 to TRBJ2-1, with D perhaps TRBD2 (5 bases). CDR3 length: 15 residues. Trimming stripped 8 bases from V and 8 bases from J, with 22 bases between. Germline CDR1 reads SGHAT; CDR2 reads FQNNGV. The CDR3 spells CASGAVSGYVDEQFF. The CDR3 region has the DNA TGTGCCAGCGGAGCCGTATCGGGGTACGTAGATGAGCAGTTCTTC.

This clonotype was picked up one time. The chain carries TRBV6-5 and TRBJ1-5; the match to TRBD1 covers 10 bases. The V gene end was trimmed by 4 bases and the J gene end by 2 bases; junction bases not matched to a gene: 8. The CDR3 consists of 17 residues. CDR1 MNHEY and CDR2 SVGAGI come from the germline V gene. The CDR3 DNA follows: TGTGCCAGCAGTTCCGGGACAGGGGTAGAGGGCAATCAGCCCCAGCATTTT. Protein sequence: CASSSGTGVEGNQPQHF.

This clonotype was seen repeatedly, ten times or more. This chain uses TRBV6-1 with TRBJ2-1, with D possibly TRBD2 on 6 matching bases. The V end lost 1 base, the J end lost 9 bases, and 10 bases lay between the germline ends. CDR1 is MNHNS, CDR2 SASEGT, per germline. The CDR3 covers 13 residues. DNA for the CDR3: TGTGCCAGCAGTGAAGATAGAGCGGGTGAGCAGTTCTTC. This sequence encodes CASSEDRAGEQFF.

This clonotype was recorded at least ten times. The chain joins TRBV11-2 to TRBJ2-7; the match to TRBD1 covers 7 bases. V lost 6 bases to trimming and J lost 5 bases; unmatched junction nucleotides: 10. Germline CDR1 is SGHAT and CDR2 is FQNNGV. This CDR3 contains 14 residues. The CDR3 sequence: CASRAYRGNDEQYF. DNA of the CDR3: TGTGCCAGCAGGGCTTACAGGGGTAACGACGAGCAGTACTTC.

This clonotype came up many times. The rearrangement uses TRBV11-2 and TRBJ2-3, with TRBD1 as a possible D gene (6 bases). V lost 4 bases and J lost 3, with 11 bases in between. Germline V gene data show CDR1 as SGHAT and CDR2 as FQNNGV. The CDR3 spans 14 residues. CDR3 residues: CASSYREKTDTQYF. CDR3 nucleotides: TGTGCCAGCAGCTACAGGGAGAAGACAGATACGCAGTATTTT. The full variable domain, its missing parts supplied by reference TRBV11-2 and TRBJ2-3, is EAGVAQSPRYKIIEKRQSVAFWCNPISGHATLYWYQQILGQGPKLLIQFQNNGVVDDSQLPKDRFSAERLKGVDSTLKIQPAKLEDSAVYLCASSYREKTDTQYFGPGTRLTVL.

Turning to this clonotype: Given the absence of the conserved phenylalanine or tryptophan at the CDR3 end, a read error is likely. This chain connects TRBV5-5 to TRBJ2-6, with 9 bases fitting TRBD1. This CDR3 has 19 residues. The ends lost 4 bases at V and 2 bases at J; junction bases unmatched: 13. CDR1 and CDR2 from the germline V gene are SGHKS and YYEKEE (reference sequence). CDR3 nucleotide sequence: TGTGCCAGCAGCGACCGGGACAGGGTTTTATCCGCTGGGGCCAACGTCCTGACTTTA. It specifies CASSDRDRVLSAGANVLTL.

This clonotype was detected a few times. The chain links TRBV29-1 to TRBJ2-7, with TRBD1 matching 8 bases. CDR1 is SQVTM and CDR2 is ANQGSEA in the germline V gene. The trim removed 6 bases at V and 1 base at J, leaving 5 bases unmatched. The length of the CDR3 is 13 residues. The CDR3 is CSVQDRASYEQYF. The CDR3 DNA sequence: TGCAGCGTCCAGGACAGGGCGTCCTACGAGCAGTACTTC.

The J gene is TRBJ1-2, the V gene TRBV28, with TRBD1 identical over 7 bases. The CDR3 is 15 residues long. J was trimmed by 8 bases and V by 6 bases; bases with no gene match: 15. Germline values: CDR1 MDHEN, CDR2 SYDVKM. The chain's CDR3 is CASSLGQLGNLGYTF. CDR3 DNA: TGTGCCAGCAGCTTGGGACAGCTCGGTAATTTGGGCTACACCTTC.

This clonotype was seen ten or more times. The chain carries TRBV11-2 and TRBJ2-5; D gene uncertain. The germline gives CDR1 SGHAT, CDR2 FQNNGV. V lost 5 bases, J lost 5 bases, and 12 bases lay in between. The CDR3 contains 13 residues. CDR3 residues: CASSLRRAETQYF. DNA for the CDR3: TGTGCCAGCAGCCTCCGCCGGGCCGAGACCCAGTACTTC.

The chain links TRBV4-1 to TRBJ2-3, with D possibly TRBD2 on 6 matching bases. The CDR3 extends over 15 amino acids. Germline V gene sequence: CDR1 MGHRA, CDR2 YSYEKL. V was shortened by 10 bases and J by 1 base, with 18 bases between the two germline ends. CDR3 nucleotides: TGCGCCAATAGCCCAGAGCCTAGCGGCACAGATACGCAGTATTTT. This gives the protein CANSPEPSGTDTQYF.

Many counts were recorded for this clonotype. DNA of the CDR3: TGTGCCAGCAGCCCAGGACTAGCGGGAGGGGGAGATACGCAGTATTTT. This gives the protein CASSPGLAGGGDTQYF. The chain carries TRBV11-2 and TRBJ2-3, with 15 bases aligning to TRBD2. The CDR3 consists of 16 residues. J gave up 5 bases and V 5 bases, and 5 bases lay outside the gene matches. CDR1 and CDR2 (germline): SGHAT, FQNNGV.